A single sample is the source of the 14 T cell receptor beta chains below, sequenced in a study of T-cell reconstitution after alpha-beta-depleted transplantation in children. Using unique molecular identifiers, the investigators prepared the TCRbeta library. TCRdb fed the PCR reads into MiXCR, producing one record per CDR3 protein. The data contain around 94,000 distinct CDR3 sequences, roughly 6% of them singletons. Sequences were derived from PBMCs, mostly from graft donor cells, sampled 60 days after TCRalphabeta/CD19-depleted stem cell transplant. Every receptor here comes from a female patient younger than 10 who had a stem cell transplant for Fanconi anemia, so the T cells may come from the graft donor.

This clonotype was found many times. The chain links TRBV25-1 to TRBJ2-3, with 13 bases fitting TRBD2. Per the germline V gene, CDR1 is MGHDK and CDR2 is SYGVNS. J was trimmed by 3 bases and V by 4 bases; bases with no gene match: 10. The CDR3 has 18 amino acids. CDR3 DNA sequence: TGTGCCAGCAGTGGAACTAGCGGGGGGGCCTCCTGGACAGATACGCAGTATTTT. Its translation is CASSGTSGGASWTDTQYF.

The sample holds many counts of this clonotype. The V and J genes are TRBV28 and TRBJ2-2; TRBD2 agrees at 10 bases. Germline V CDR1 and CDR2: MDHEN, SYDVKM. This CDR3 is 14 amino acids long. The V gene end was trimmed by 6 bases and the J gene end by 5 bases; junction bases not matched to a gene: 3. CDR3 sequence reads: CASRLAGATGELFF. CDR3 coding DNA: TGTGCCAGCAGGCTAGCGGGAGCAACCGGGGAGCTGTTTTTT.

The CDR3 region is CASSLLPGRHSNQPQHF. CDR3 DNA sequence: TGTGCCAGCAGCTTACTACCGGGACGGCATAGCAATCAGCCCCAGCATTTT. The V gene is TRBV7-8, the J gene TRBJ1-5; tentatively, D is TRBD1 (5 bases). The ends were cut back, 2 bases at V and 0 bases at J, with 14 bases in the middle. CDR1 and CDR2 (germline): SGHVS, FQNEAQ. The CDR3 is 17 residues long.

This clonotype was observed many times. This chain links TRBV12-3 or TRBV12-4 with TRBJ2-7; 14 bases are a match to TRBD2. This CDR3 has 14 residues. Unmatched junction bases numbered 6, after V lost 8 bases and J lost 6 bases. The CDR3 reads CASRLAGGPLEQYF. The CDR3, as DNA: TGTGCCAGCCGACTAGCGGGGGGGCCCCTCGAGCAGTACTTC.

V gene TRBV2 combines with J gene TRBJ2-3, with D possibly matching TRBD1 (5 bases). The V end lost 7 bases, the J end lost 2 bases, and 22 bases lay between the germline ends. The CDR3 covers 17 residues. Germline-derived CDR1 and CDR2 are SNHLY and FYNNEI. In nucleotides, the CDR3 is TGTGCCAGCAAGAAGGGGCGTTTCAGGGCAGACACAGATACGCAGTATTTT. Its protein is CASKKGRFRADTDTQYF. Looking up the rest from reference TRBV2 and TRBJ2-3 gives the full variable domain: EPEVTQTPSHQVTQMGQEVILRCVPISNHLYFYWYRQILGQKVEFLVSFYNNEISEKSEIFDDQFSVERPDGSNFTLKIRSTKLEDSAMYFCASKKGRFRADTDTQYFGPGTRLTVL.

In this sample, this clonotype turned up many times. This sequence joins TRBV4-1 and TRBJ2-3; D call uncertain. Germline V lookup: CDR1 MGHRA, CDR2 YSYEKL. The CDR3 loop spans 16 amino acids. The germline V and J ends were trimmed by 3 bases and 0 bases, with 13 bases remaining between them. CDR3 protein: CASSHASLTSTDTQYF. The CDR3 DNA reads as TGCGCCAGCAGCCATGCGAGTTTAACTAGCACAGATACGCAGTATTTT.

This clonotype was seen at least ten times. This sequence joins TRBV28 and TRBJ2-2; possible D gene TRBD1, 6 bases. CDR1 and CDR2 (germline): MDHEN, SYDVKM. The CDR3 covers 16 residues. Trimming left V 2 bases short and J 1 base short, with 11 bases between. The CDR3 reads CASSLLSGENTGELFF. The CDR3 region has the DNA TGTGCCAGCAGTTTACTCTCAGGGGAGAACACCGGGGAGCTGTTTTTT. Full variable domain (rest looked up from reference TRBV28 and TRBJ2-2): DVKVTQSSRYLVKRTGEKVFLECVQDMDHENMFWYRQDPGLGLRLIYFSYDVKMKEKGDIPEGYSVSREKKERFSLILESASTNQTSMYLCASSLLSGENTGELFFGEGSRLTVL.

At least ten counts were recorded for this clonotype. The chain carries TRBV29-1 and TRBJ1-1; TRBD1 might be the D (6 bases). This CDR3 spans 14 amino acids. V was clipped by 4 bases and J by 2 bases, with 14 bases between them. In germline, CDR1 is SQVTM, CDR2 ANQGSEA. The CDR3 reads CSVAFPTGNTEAFF. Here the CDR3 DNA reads TGCAGCGTTGCATTTCCGACAGGCAACACTGAAGCTTTCTTT.

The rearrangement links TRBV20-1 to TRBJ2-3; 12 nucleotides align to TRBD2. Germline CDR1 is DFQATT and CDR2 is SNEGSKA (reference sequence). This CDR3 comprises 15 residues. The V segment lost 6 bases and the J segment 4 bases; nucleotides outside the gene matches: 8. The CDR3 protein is CSARKTSGSPDTQYF. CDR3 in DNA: TGCAGTGCCCGGAAGACTAGCGGGAGTCCAGATACGCAGTATTTT.

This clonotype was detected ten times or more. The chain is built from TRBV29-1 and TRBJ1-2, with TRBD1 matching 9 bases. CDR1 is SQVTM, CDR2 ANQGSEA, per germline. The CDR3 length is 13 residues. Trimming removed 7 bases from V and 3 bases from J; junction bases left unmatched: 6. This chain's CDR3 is CSATTGGDYGYTF. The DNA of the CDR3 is TGCAGCGCCACTACAGGGGGCGACTATGGCTACACCTTC. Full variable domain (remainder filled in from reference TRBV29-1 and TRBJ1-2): SAVISQKPSRDICQRGTSLTIQCQVDSQVTMMFWYRQQPGQSLTLIATANQGSEATYESGFVIDKFPISRPNLTFSTLTVSNMSPEDSSIYLCSATTGGDYGYTFGSGTRLTVV.

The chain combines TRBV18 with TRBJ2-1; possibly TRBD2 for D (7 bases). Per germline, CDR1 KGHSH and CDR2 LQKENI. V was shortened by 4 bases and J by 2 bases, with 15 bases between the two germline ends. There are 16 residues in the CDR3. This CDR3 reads CASSRRGGATYNEQFF. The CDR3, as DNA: TGTGCCAGCTCACGACGAGGGGGGGCGACCTACAATGAGCAGTTCTTC.

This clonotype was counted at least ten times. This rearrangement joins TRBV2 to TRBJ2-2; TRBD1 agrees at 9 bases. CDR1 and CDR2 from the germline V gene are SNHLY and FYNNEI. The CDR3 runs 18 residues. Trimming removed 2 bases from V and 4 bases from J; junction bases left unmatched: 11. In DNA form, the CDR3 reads TGTGCCAGCAGTGAAAAGGGGGGGACAGGGATCGGCACCGGGGAGCTGTTTTTT. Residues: CASSEKGGTGIGTGELFF.

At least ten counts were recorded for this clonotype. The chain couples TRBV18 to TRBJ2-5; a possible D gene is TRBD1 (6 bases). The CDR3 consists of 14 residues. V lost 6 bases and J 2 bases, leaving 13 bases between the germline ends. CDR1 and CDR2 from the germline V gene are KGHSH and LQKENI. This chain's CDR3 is CASSPGTYQETQYF. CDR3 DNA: TGTGCCAGCTCCCCCGGGACATATCAAGAGACCCAGTACTTC.

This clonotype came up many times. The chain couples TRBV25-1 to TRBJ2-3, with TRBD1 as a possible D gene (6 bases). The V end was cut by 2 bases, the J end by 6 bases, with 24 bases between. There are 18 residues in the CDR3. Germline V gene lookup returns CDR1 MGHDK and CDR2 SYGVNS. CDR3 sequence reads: CASSEIPMNQGRGDTQYF. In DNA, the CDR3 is TGTGCCAGCAGTGAAATCCCTATGAATCAGGGTAGGGGGGATACGCAGTATTTT.